The 10 T cell receptor beta chains below all came from one sample that was sequenced in a study of cytotoxic CD8 clonotypes in ibrutinib-treated CLL. Only in-frame clones appear in the TCRdb table, and some are missing; sequencing was by immunoSEQ multiplex PCR. The repertoire holds approximately 84,000 clones, with 86% as singletons. The specimen comprised PBMCs, sampled before ibrutinib treatment. The receptors stem from a human donor with chronic lymphocytic leukemia.

This clone was counted a few times. The chain is built from TRBV19 and TRBJ1-2; 9 nucleotides align to TRBD1. Germline CDR1 is LNHDA and CDR2 is SQIVND (reference sequence). The CDR3 spans 16 residues. J lost 2 bases, V lost 5 bases, and 9 bases had no gene match. DNA for the CDR3: TGTGCCAGTAGTCGGGACAGGGCCGCTGGGAACTATGGCTACACCTTC. Translating gives CASSRDRAAGNYGYTF.

The rearrangement joins TRBV25-1 to TRBJ2-3; the D gene is possibly TRBD2 (5 bases). Trimming removed 5 bases at V and 3 bases at J, with 15 bases between. The CDR3 is 15 residues long. Germline V gives CDR1 MGHDK, CDR2 SYGVNS. In DNA form, the CDR3 reads TGTGCCAGCAGTCCGGGATCCGCCCTTACAGATACGCAGTATTTT. As protein: CASSPGSALTDTQYF. The entire variable domain, with the rest obtained from reference TRBV25-1 and TRBJ2-3, is as follows: EADIYQTPRYLVIGTGKKITLECSQTMGHDKMYWYQQDPGMELHLIHYSYGVNSTEKGDLSSESTVSRIRTEHFPLTLESARPSHTSQYLCASSPGSALTDTQYFGPGTRLTVL.

The V call is TRBV5-6, the J call TRBJ1-1; D gene ambiguous. V lost 2 bases, J lost 6 bases, and 11 bases lay in between. The CDR3 covers 13 residues. Germline V gene sequence: CDR1 SGHDT, CDR2 YYEEEE. The CDR3 here is CASSLLGSPEAFF. CDR3 in DNA: TGTGCCAGCAGCTTATTGGGGTCTCCTGAAGCTTTCTTT.

The count of this clone is one. The genes are TRBV5-1 and TRBJ2-7; weak D call: TRBD1 (6 bases). Trimming left V 4 bases short and J 1 base short, with 9 bases between. The CDR3 extends over 13 amino acids. From germline, CDR1 is SGHRS and CDR2 YFSETQ. The CDR3, as DNA: TGCGCCAGCAGCGCCGGACAGTCCTACGAGCAGTACTTC. This gives the protein CASSAGQSYEQYF.

The chain carries TRBV6-5 and TRBJ2-1; D ambiguous. Trimming pared 0 bases from V and 0 bases from J, leaving 9 bases between. Germline loops: CDR1 MNHEY, CDR2 SVGAGI. The CDR3 is made up of 16 amino acids. DNA for the CDR3: TGTGCCAGCAGTTACTCGCCCGGTAGCTCCTACAATGAGCAGTTCTTC. This sequence encodes CASSYSPGSSYNEQFF.

The CDR3 region has the DNA TGTGCCAGCAGCGATACTACAGCTACCTACGAGCAGTACTTC. This gives the protein CASSDTTATYEQYF. This rearrangement joins TRBV5-6 to TRBJ2-7; D gene uncertain. Deletions cut 4 bases from V and 2 bases from J, with 13 bases between. This CDR3 contains 14 residues. Germline values: CDR1 SGHDT, CDR2 YYEEEE.

By share, this clone counts as medium-sized. Other DNA sequences in this specimen translate into the identical CDR3. This sequence joins TRBV19 and TRBJ1-5, with 7 bases aligning to TRBD1. The CDR3 has 13 residues. The germline gives CDR1 LNHDA, CDR2 SQIVND (reference sequence). V lost 6 bases to trimming and J lost 5 bases; unmatched junction nucleotides: 4. The CDR3 reads CASSRQGDQPQHF. The CDR3 DNA sequence: TGTGCCAGTAGCAGACAGGGTGATCAGCCCCAGCATTTT.

Only a few counts were recorded for this clone. The chain combines TRBV7-2 with TRBJ2-7; 10 nucleotides match TRBD1. The CDR3 spans 17 residues. Germline CDR1 and CDR2: SGHTA and FQGNSA. V dropped 5 bases and J dropped 2; count of bases not matched to a gene: 12. The DNA for the CDR3 is TGTGCCAGCAGCATCCCGGGACAGGGGATCGGACCCTACGAGCAGTACTTC. Translated: CASSIPGQGIGPYEQYF.

The chain joins TRBV15 to TRBJ2-1; 11 bases agree with TRBD2. V was clipped by 2 bases and J by 6 bases; unmatched bases: 6. The CDR3 has 16 residues. CDR1 LNHNV and CDR2 YYDKDF come from the germline V gene (reference sequence). The DNA of the CDR3 is TGTGCCACCAGCAGAACACTAGCGGGAGTCCTCAATGAGCAGTTCTTC. Its protein is CATSRTLAGVLNEQFF.

The rearrangement uses TRBV5-1 and TRBJ1-1; D not certain. The germline gives CDR1 SGHRS, CDR2 YFSETQ. The V gene lost 4 bases and the J gene lost 3 bases, with 16 bases spanning the gap. This CDR3 is 15 amino acids long. The CDR3 reads CASSLDGQTHTEAFF. DNA for the CDR3: TGCGCCAGCAGCCTTGATGGGCAGACCCACACTGAAGCTTTCTTT.